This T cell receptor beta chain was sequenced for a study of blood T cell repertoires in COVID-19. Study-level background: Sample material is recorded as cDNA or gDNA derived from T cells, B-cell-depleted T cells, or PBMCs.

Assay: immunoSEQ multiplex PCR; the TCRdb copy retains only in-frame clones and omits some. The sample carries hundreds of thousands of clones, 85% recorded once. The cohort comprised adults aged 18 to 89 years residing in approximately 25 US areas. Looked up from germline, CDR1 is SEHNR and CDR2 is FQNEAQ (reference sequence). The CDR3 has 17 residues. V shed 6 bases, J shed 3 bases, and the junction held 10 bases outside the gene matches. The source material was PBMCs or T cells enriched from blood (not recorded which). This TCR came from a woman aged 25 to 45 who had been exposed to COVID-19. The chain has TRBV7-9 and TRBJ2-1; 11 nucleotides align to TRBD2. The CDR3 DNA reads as TGTGCCAGCAGTCTAACACTAGCGGGAGAAATCTACAATGAGCAGTTCTTC. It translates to CASSLTLAGEIYNEQFF.